The 14 T cell receptor beta chains presented below share a single source sample, sequenced in a study of beta chain features in type 1 diabetes. Their cognate antigens are unknown. Study-level findings and limits: When Type 1 diabetes patients were examined, their TCRB CDR3s proved moderately but significantly shorter in all four CD4+ subsets.

cDNA synthesis used the whole RNA isolate, giving expressed TCRB sequences. The repertoire was sequenced with immunoSEQ multiplex PCR; TCRdb's copy has only in-frame clones and lacks some. The data contain 500,000 to 650,000 clones, approximately 13% of them singletons. The specimen sequenced was naive CD4+ T cells from blood. These receptors were obtained from a man aged 30-40 years with type 1 diabetes.

This clone has a handful of counts. This rearrangement joins TRBV6-6 to TRBJ2-2; D gene unclear. Germline values: CDR1 MNHNY, CDR2 SVGAGI (reference sequence). Between the trimmed V and J ends, which lost 5 bases and 6 bases, there was a span of 7 bases. The CDR3 runs to 12 residues. The CDR3 loop is CASSRQAGELFF. The CDR3 nucleotides are TGTGCCAGCAGTCGACAAGCCGGGGAGCTGTTTTTT.

This clone showed up just a few times. The chain has TRBV7-9 and TRBJ2-5; D call uncertain. The V and J ends lost 4 bases and 13 bases respectively, with 16 bases between them. Germline V lookup: CDR1 SEHNR, CDR2 FQNEAQ (reference sequence). The CDR3 loop spans 12 amino acids. DNA of the CDR3: TGTGCCAGCAGCTGGGCCTCCTCATTTCGGTACTTC. It yields the protein CASSWASSFRYF.

This clone was counted between two and nine times. The rearrangement links TRBV27 to TRBJ2-3; no firm D call. CDR1 is MNHEY and CDR2 is SMNVEV in the germline V gene (reference sequence). The length of the CDR3 is 13 residues. V shed 5 bases and J shed 4 bases, with 10 bases lying between them. As DNA, the CDR3 is TGTGCCAGCAGTCCCCGGCGACCAGATACGCAGTATTTT. It translates to CASSPRRPDTQYF.

This clone was seen a few times. The chain recombines TRBV30 with TRBJ1-5; D is ambiguous. This CDR3 region has 15 residues. Trimming cost V 0 bases and J 3 bases, with 12 bases left between them. Germline loops: CDR1 GTSNPN, CDR2 SVGIG (reference sequence). The CDR3 loop is CAWSVRAASNQPQHF. In DNA form, the CDR3 reads TGTGCCTGGAGTGTACGTGCCGCTTCCAATCAGCCCCAGCATTTT.

This clone has only a few counts. This chain joins TRBV23-1 and TRBJ1-1; TRBD1 might be the D (6 bases). TRBV23-1 is sorted into the ORF group, with uncertain function. The CDR3 has 19 amino acids. Trimming took off 0 bases at V and 0 bases at J, with 20 bases between the two ends. The CDR3 is CASSQSGGAGCTMNTEAFF. CDR3 bases: TGCGCCAGCAGTCAATCGGGGGGCGCAGGTTGCACCATGAACACTGAAGCTTTCTTT.

This sequence joins TRBV7-6 and TRBJ2-3; D gene ambiguous. The CDR3 is 15 residues long. Germline CDR1 SGHVS, CDR2 FNYEAQ. The germline V and J ends were trimmed by 1 base and 0 bases, with 8 bases remaining between them. The CDR3 loop reads CASSLGLPSTDTQYF. In DNA, the CDR3 is TGTGCCAGCAGCTTAGGCCTTCCGAGCACAGATACGCAGTATTTT.

This clone was seen a handful of times. This chain joins TRBV5-4 and TRBJ2-3, with 10 positions matching TRBD2. The CDR3 is 16 amino acids. CDR1 and CDR2 from the germline V gene are SGHNT and YYREEE (reference sequence). V was pared by 4 bases and J by 0 bases, with 5 bases of the junction left unmatched. The DNA for the CDR3 is TGTGCCAGCAGCACCCAGCGGGGGGGAAGCACAGATACGCAGTATTTT. Protein sequence: CASSTQRGGSTDTQYF.

This clone showed up just a few times. The chain is built from TRBV7-9 and TRBJ2-7; 12 bases fit TRBD2. This CDR3 region has 18 residues. Per germline, CDR1 SEHNR and CDR2 FQNEAQ (reference sequence). The J segment lost 4 bases and the V segment lost 5 bases, leaving 15 bases of the junction unmatched. CDR3 sequence reads: CASSGPLAGGNRRYEQYF. The DNA for the CDR3 is TGTGCCAGCAGCGGACCTCTAGCGGGGGGGAATCGTCGGTACGAGCAGTACTTC. The complete variable domain, with remaining parts taken from reference TRBV7-9 and TRBJ2-7, reads DTGVSQNPRHKITKRGQNVTFRCDPISEHNRLYWYRQTLGQGPEFLTYFQNEAQLEKSRLLSDRFSAERPKGSFSTLEIQRTEQGDSAMYLCASSGPLAGGNRRYEQYFGPGTRLTVT.

This clone was picked up a small number of times. Other DNA sequences in the sample encode the same CDR3. This chain links TRBV20-1 with TRBJ2-3; the D is unclear. Germline V CDR1 and CDR2: DFQATT, SNEGSKA (reference sequence). The CDR3 spans 11 residues. V gave up 6 bases and J gave up 2 bases, with 6 bases separating them. CDR3: CSAPNTDTQYF. The CDR3 DNA is TGCAGTGCCCCAAACACAGATACGCAGTATTTT.

This clone was seen a few times. The chain is built from TRBV25-1 and TRBJ2-2; 8 nucleotides agree with TRBD1. The CDR3 covers 13 residues. Germline CDR1 MGHDK, CDR2 SYGVNS. V shed 7 bases, J shed 7 bases, and the junction held 5 bases outside the gene matches. The CDR3 bases are TGTGCCAGCACGGACAGGGCCAACGGGGAGCTGTTTTTT. The encoded protein is CASTDRANGELFF.

This clone was detected a few times. The gene calls are TRBV23-1 and TRBJ2-2; 10 positions match TRBD1. TRBV23-1 carries the ORF label, with uncertain function. The CDR3 sequence is 16 residues long. After removal of 1 base from V and 6 bases from J, the junction contained 5 bases not matched to a gene. The CDR3 sequence: CASSQCRGQGAGELFF. Written as DNA, the CDR3 is TGCGCCAGCAGTCAATGTCGAGGACAGGGGGCCGGGGAGCTGTTTTTT.

The J gene is TRBJ1-6, the V gene TRBV11-2, with D perhaps TRBD1 (6 bases). The CDR3 length is 14 residues. The V gene lost 5 bases and the J gene lost 7 bases, with 12 bases spanning the gap. Germline loops: CDR1 SGHAT, CDR2 FQNNGV. This CDR3 reads CASSRGGYNSPLHF. The CDR3 coding sequence is TGTGCCAGCAGCAGAGGGGGATACAATTCACCCCTCCACTTT.

This clone has a handful of counts. This chain connects TRBV5-4 to TRBJ2-1; D might be TRBD1 (6 bases). There are 15 residues in the CDR3. Per germline, CDR1 SGHNT and CDR2 YYREEE (reference sequence). V lost 3 bases and J 3 bases, leaving 13 bases between the germline ends. The CDR3 sequence is CASSSGTNSYNEQFF. The DNA for the CDR3 is TGTGCCAGCAGCTCCGGGACAAACAGCTACAATGAGCAGTTCTTC. Full variable domain (outside the CDR3, taken from reference TRBV5-4 and TRBJ2-1): ETGVTQSPTHLIKTRGQQVTLRCSSQSGHNTVSWYQQALGQGPQFIFQYYREEENGRGNFPPRFSGLQFPNYSSELNVNALELDDSALYLCASSSGTNSYNEQFFGPGTRLTVL.

This clone was counted between two and nine times. The chain couples TRBV19 to TRBJ2-3, with D perhaps assigned TRBD1 or TRBD2 (5 bases each). V was shortened by 10 bases and J by 0 bases, with 20 bases between the two germline ends. The length of the CDR3 is 16 residues. The germline V gene has CDR1 LNHDA and CDR2 SQIVND (reference sequence). The CDR3 DNA reads as TGTGCCACCACCAATTATCGGGACGGGAGCACAGATACGCAGTATTTT. The encoded protein is CATTNYRDGSTDTQYF. Full variable domain (rest looked up from reference TRBV19 and TRBJ2-3): DGGITQSPKYLFRKEGQNVTLSCEQNLNHDAMYWYRQDPGQGLRLIYYSQIVNDFQKGDIAEGYSVSREKKESFPLTVTSAQKNPTAFYLCATTNYRDGSTDTQYFGPGTRLTVL.